What follows is one T cell receptor (beta chain) and its context. The antigen is undetermined. Each sample yielded at least 6 million isolated PBMCs. The CDR3 is made up of 16 amino acids. Trimming stripped 4 bases from V and 6 bases from J, with 18 bases between. This entry belongs to a study of blood T cells in healthy people across ages. Study-wide results and caveats: Roughly linear age-related decline in beta diversity appeared, significant by age around 42. Relative to aged donors, long-lived donors carried more naive CD4+ cells and displayed higher diversity. Investigators viewed diversity estimates from one million T cells as underestimates, the study reported.

Together with a sample-barcoded 5' primer, a J-beta primer mix was included in a second PCR lasting 7 to 11 cycles. MiXCR, applied by TCRdb to the 5' RACE reads, yields one record per CDR3 protein. The sample has around 870,000 distinct CDR3 sequences; less than 35% are singletons. This receptor was obtained from a woman aged 80 or older in good health. V and J are TRBV12-3 or TRBV12-4 and TRBJ2-2, with D perhaps matching TRBD1 or TRBD2 (5 bases each). The sequenced material came from blood. The CDR3 region is CASSSGQGQGAGELFF. CDR3 DNA: TGTGCCAGCAGTTCGGGTCAAGGGCAGGGAGCCGGGGAGCTGTTTTTT.